The clone carrying this T cell receptor (beta chain) was counted between two and nine times. The data originate from a study of T-cell reconstitution after alpha-beta-depleted transplantation in children. CDR3 size: 13 residues. The library targeted TCRbeta and was prepared with unique molecular identifiers. TCRdb ran MiXCR on the PCR reads and lists one entry per CDR3 protein. The sample holds some 600,000 distinct CDR3 sequences, roughly 17% seen once. Sequenced here: PBMCs from the stem cell graft donor, sampled from the stem cell graft. The genes are TRBV21-1 and TRBJ2-1. TRBV21-1 is termed a pseudogene. The TCR sequence derives from a human donor who donated a stem cell graft to a child with acute myeloid leukemia. This CDR3 reads CASFFSSYNEQFF. CDR3 bases: TGTGCCAGCTTCTTTAGCTCCTACAATGAGCAGTTCTTC.